In this sample, the clone carrying this T cell receptor beta chain turned up a few times. Methods used by the authors: Counts of nucleated cells, estimated from reference gene primer amplification, were obtained. Assay: immunoSEQ multiplex PCR; the TCRdb copy retains only in-frame clones and omits some. That table gives V, J and clone size, and the DNA gave D and trimming. The table includes fewer than 50,000 clones, 88% detected once. This sample was taken from a study of blood T cell repertoires in COVID-19. Study details: Sample material is recorded as cDNA or gDNA derived from T cells, B-cell-depleted T cells, or PBMCs.

V gave up 3 bases and J gave up 0 bases, with 9 bases separating them. Germline values: CDR1 SEHNR, CDR2 FQNEAQ (reference sequence). The CDR3 runs 14 residues. The TCR comes from a man between 70 and 80 years old with active COVID-19. V gene TRBV7-9 combines with J gene TRBJ2-7; tentative D call: TRBD2 (5 bases). The sequencing sample was made of peripheral blood. The CDR3 nucleotides are TGTGCCAGCAGCTTCGGGGTCCGCTCCTACGAGCAGTACTTC. Its translation: CASSFGVRSYEQYF.